These 4 T cell receptor beta chains share one sample of origin, sequenced in a study of patients and donors after allogeneic stem cell transplantation. TCRdb fed the RT-PCR reads into MiXCR, producing one record per CDR3 protein. The sample yields 70,000 to 100,000 distinct CDR3 sequences, around 5% seen once. Sequencing used blood, either unsorted or a sorted T cell fraction (not recorded which). The source is a human donor who was either an allogeneic HSCT recipient or a stem cell or donor lymphocyte infusion donor (not recorded which). It is not recorded whose cells these are; they may come from a transplant donor.

Comment on this clonotype: A much larger clone is a single base away; this may be a read error. The V gene is TRBV3-1, the J gene TRBJ2-6; D possibly matches TRBD1 or TRBD2 (5 bases each). The CDR3 spans 18 residues. CDR1 LGHDT and CDR2 YNNKEL come from the germline V gene (reference sequence). The chain's CDR3 is CSTRGATVSISGANVLTF. CDR3 sequence (DNA): TGTTCCACCCGAGGGGCGACAGTTTCGATCTCTGGGGCCAACGTCCTGACTTTC.

This clonotype was detected ten times or more. The gene calls are TRBV5-1 and TRBJ2-3; 7 bases are shared with TRBD1. Germline V CDR1 and CDR2: SGHRS, YFSETQ. After removal of 0 bases from V and 7 bases from J, the junction contained 2 bases not matched to a gene. The CDR3 runs to 13 residues. CDR3 loop: CASSLDRGNTQYF. CDR3 DNA sequence: TGCGCCAGCAGCTTGGACAGGGGAAATACGCAGTATTTT.

This clonotype was seen ten or more times. The V gene is TRBV7-8, the J gene TRBJ1-5; D is uncertain. Germline assignment: CDR1 SGHVS and CDR2 FQNEAQ. The V end lost 2 bases, the J end lost 0 bases, and 11 bases lay between the germline ends. This CDR3 region has 16 residues. The CDR3 nucleotides read TGTGCCAGCAGCTTACTTAGACACATTAGCAATCAGCCCCAGCATTTT. Translation: CASSLLRHISNQPQHF. Using reference TRBV7-8 and TRBJ1-5 for the parts outside the CDR3, the full variable domain is GAGVSQSPRYKVAKRGQDVALRCDPISGHVSLFWYQQALGQGPEFLTYFQNEAQLDKSGLPSDRFFAERPEGSVSTLKIQRTQQEDSAVYLCASSLLRHISNQPQHFGDGTRLSIL.

The table lists this clonotype with many counts. The rearrangement links TRBV4-2 to TRBJ1-2; D gene unclear. Germline V lookup: CDR1 LGHNA, CDR2 YNFKEQ. V was trimmed by 0 bases and J by 4 bases, leaving 9 bases between them. The CDR3 loop spans 14 amino acids. The CDR3 here is CASSQDITSYGYTF. CDR3 in DNA: TGTGCCAGCAGCCAAGATATAACATCCTATGGCTACACCTTC.